A selection of T cell receptor beta chains follows, all from one sample in a study of blood T cell repertoires in COVID-19. Sequenced by immunoSEQ multiplex PCR; TCRdb stores in-frame clones only, minus some. The sample includes about 360,000 clones, 81% of them seen just once. Input material: peripheral blood. The receptors stem from a human donor with acute or convalescent COVID-19. The donor label of this sample is uncertain. Each CDR3 is given with its conserved first and last residue. D genes are given only for firm matches. For some rows the clone size is stated as once, few or many, or as a class when expanded; others skip it.

D	size	J	V	CDR3	DNA
NA	NA	TRBJ2-2	TRBV2	CASSSFNGELFF	TGTGCCAGCAGTAGCTTTAACGGGGAGCTGTTTTTT
NA	NA	TRBJ2-7	TRBV27	CASSWSGQGSYEQYF	TGTGCCAGCAGTTGGTCGGGACAAGGGAGCTACGAGCAGTACTTC
TRBD1	NA	TRBJ1-1	TRBV2	CASSGQGLGMAFF	TGTGCCAGCAGTGGACAGGGCCTCGGGATGGCTTTCTTT
TRBD1	NA	TRBJ2-5	TRBV10-2	CASSGGPGQGEETQYF	TGCGCCAGCAGTGGGGGGCCGGGACAGGGTGAAGAGACCCAGTACTTC
TRBD2	NA	TRBJ2-1	TRBV6-5	CASRAGGVPHEQFF	TGTGCCAGCAGGGCGGGAGGAGTCCCCCATGAGCAGTTCTTC
NA	few	TRBJ1-1	TRBV5-1	CASSRSGEHTEAFF	TGCGCCAGCAGCCGCTCGGGGGAGCACACTGAAGCTTTCTTT
TRBD2	NA	TRBJ2-7	TRBV7-2	CASSPTSGRSYEQYF	TGTGCCAGCAGTCCTACTAGCGGGAGATCCTACGAGCAGTACTTC
TRBD1	few	TRBJ2-7	TRBV7-9	CASSIATGASRPYEQYF	TGTGCCAGCAGCATCGCAACAGGGGCGTCCCGTCCCTACGAGCAGTACTTC
NA	NA	TRBJ2-3	TRBV15	CATSSYTDTQYF	TGTGCCACCAGCAGCTACACAGATACGCAGTATTTT
NA	once	TRBJ2-3	TRBV5-1	CASSPRPGGSTDTQYF	TGCGCCAGCAGCCCCCGCCCGGGGGGCAGCACAGATACGCAGTATTTT
TRBD2	NA	TRBJ2-3	TRBV19	CASSTGLVGDTQYF	TGTGCCAGTAGTACGGGACTAGTCGGAGATACGCAGTATTTT
NA	NA	TRBJ1-4	TRBV2	CASSRVEKLFF	TGTGCCAGCAGCAGGGTAGAAAAACTGTTTTTT
NA	NA	TRBJ1-2	TRBV6-1	CASSESVGRSLGGYTF	TGTGCCAGCAGTGAATCCGTCGGGAGGAGTCTCGGGGGCTACACCTTC
TRBD2	NA	TRBJ2-3	TRBV7-6	CASSPQTSGFTDTQYF	TGTGCCAGCAGCCCCCAGACTAGCGGCTTCACAGATACGCAGTATTTT
NA	NA	TRBJ1-5	TRBV28	CATSTGSVYSNQPQHF	TGTGCCACCTCAACGGGGTCTGTTTATAGCAATCAGCCCCAGCATTTT
NA	NA	TRBJ1-1	TRBV2	CASRVTGPNTEAFF	TGTGCCAGTAGGGTAACAGGCCCCAACACTGAAGCTTTCTTT
TRBD1	NA	TRBJ1-5	TRBV19	CASTHRDRAVQPQHF	TGTGCCAGTACTCACCGGGACAGGGCAGTACAGCCCCAGCATTTT
NA	NA	TRBJ2-1	TRBV27	CASSPQEGAYNEQFF	TGTGCCAGCAGCCCGCAGGAGGGGGCGTACAATGAGCAGTTCTTC
NA	NA	TRBJ1-2	TRBV11-2	CASSLASYGYTF	TGTGCCAGCAGCTTAGCCAGCTATGGCTACACCTTC
NA	NA	TRBJ1-2	TRBV5-1	CASRDRTYGYTF	TGCGCCAGCCGCGACAGGACCTATGGCTACACCTTC
TRBD2	NA	TRBJ2-7	TRBV4-1	CASSQDRTSGRDEQYF	TGCGCCAGCAGCCAAGATCGGACTAGCGGGAGAGACGAGCAGTACTTC
NA	NA	TRBJ2-5	TRBV5-5	CASSPQVHPLRETQYF	TGTGCCAGCAGCCCCCAGGTCCATCCCCTAAGAGAGACCCAGTACTTC
TRBD1	NA	TRBJ1-1	TRBV28	CASRRNRGIDAFF	TGTGCCAGCAGGCGTAACAGGGGAATTGACGCTTTCTTT
NA	NA	TRBJ1-6	TRBV3-1/TRBV3-2	CASSQFPLGDSPLHF	TGTGCCAGCAGCCAATTCCCCTTAGGGGATTCACCCCTCCACTTT
TRBD2	NA	TRBJ2-5	TRBV28	CASSAGTSLQYF	TGTGCCAGCAGTGCCGGGACTAGTTTGCAGTACTTC
NA	NA	TRBJ1-5	TRBV19	CASSHGQNQPQHF	TGTGCCAGTAGTCATGGCCAAAATCAGCCCCAGCATTTT
NA	NA	TRBJ2-2	TRBV21-1	CASSKAYESRRNTGELFF	TGTGCCAGCAGCAAAGCCTACGAGTCACGAAGGAACACCGGGGAGCTGTTTTTT
TRBD1	NA	TRBJ2-3	TRBV6-6	CASSSRDRGLIDTQYF	TGTGCCAGCAGTTCACGGGACAGGGGATTAATTGATACGCAGTATTTT
TRBD1	few	TRBJ1-5	TRBV7-9	CASVTGGINQPQHF	TGTGCCAGCGTGACAGGGGGCATTAATCAGCCCCAGCATTTT
TRBD2	few	TRBJ2-3	TRBV7-6	CASSLYRPFGTSGLTDTQYF	TGTGCCAGCAGCTTATATAGGCCATTCGGGACTAGCGGACTCACAGATACGCAGTATTTT
TRBD1	NA	TRBJ1-1	TRBV29-1	CSVAGTGGIRNTEAFF	TGCAGCGTTGCGGGGACAGGGGGTATTAGGAATACTGAAGCTTTCTTT
TRBD1	NA	TRBJ1-4	TRBV2	CASRETGKGEKLFF	TGTGCCAGCAGGGAGACAGGGAAAGGCGAAAAACTGTTTTTT
TRBD1	NA	TRBJ2-3	TRBV5-8	CASSTGQGVDTQYF	TGTGCCAGCAGCACCGGACAGGGAGTCGATACGCAGTATTTT
NA	once	TRBJ2-1	TRBV18	CASSQESSYNEQFF	TGTGCCAGCTCACAGGAGAGCTCCTACAATGAGCAGTTCTTC
TRBD1	NA	TRBJ2-7	TRBV11-2	CASNLQGALYEQYF	TGTGCCAGCAACCTACAGGGGGCTTTATACGAGCAGTACTTC
NA	NA	TRBJ2-5	TRBV18	CASSLRQGKLKETQYF	TGTGCCAGCTCACTCAGGCAGGGAAAATTAAAAGAGACCCAGTACTTC
TRBD2	NA	TRBJ2-1	TRBV11-2	CASSLGTSGRAYNEQFF	TGTGCCAGCAGCCTAGGGACTAGCGGGAGAGCCTACAATGAGCAGTTCTTC
TRBD2	NA	TRBJ2-5	TRBV6-2/TRBV6-3	CASSYWRGEQETQYF	TGTGCCAGCAGTTACTGGCGGGGGGAACAAGAGACCCAGTACTTC
NA	NA	TRBJ2-2	TRBV15	CATSRGAREAGELFF	TGTGCCACCAGCAGAGGGGCCAGGGAGGCCGGGGAGCTGTTTTTT
NA	NA	TRBJ1-5	TRBV2	CASSFSGTLSQPQHF	TGTGCCAGCAGTTTCTCAGGGACATTAAGTCAGCCCCAGCATTTT
NA	NA	TRBJ2-7	TRBV12-3/TRBV12-4	CASSDQGYEQYF	TGTGCCAGCAGCGACCAGGGCTACGAGCAGTACTTC
NA	NA	TRBJ2-2	TRBV13	CASSLDYRAGELFF	TGTGCCAGCAGCTTAGATTACAGGGCCGGGGAGCTGTTTTTT
NA	NA	TRBJ2-7	TRBV6-5	CASSQGQNRYF	TGTGCCAGCAGTCAGGGGCAGAATCGGTACTTC
NA	once	TRBJ2-6	TRBV4-2	CASSRQTLISGANVLTF	TGTGCCAGCAGCCGACAGACATTAATCTCTGGGGCCAACGTCCTGACTTTC
TRBD1	NA	TRBJ1-4	TRBV18	CASSPTHGQGVEKLFF	TGTGCCAGCTCACCTACCCATGGACAGGGGGTCGAAAAACTGTTTTTT
NA	NA	TRBJ2-2	TRBV7-8	CASSASANTGELFF	TGTGCCAGCAGTGCTAGCGCCAACACCGGGGAGCTGTTTTTT
TRBD1	NA	TRBJ1-3	TRBV18	CASSPLPGQGSGNTIYF	TGTGCCAGCTCACCATTACCGGGACAGGGGTCTGGAAACACCATATATTTT
NA	NA	TRBJ1-1	TRBV27	CASSWTYRDTEAFF	TGTGCCAGCAGTTGGACTTACAGGGATACTGAAGCTTTCTTT
NA	few	TRBJ2-3	TRBV7-6	CASSPGSLSTDTQYF	TGTGCCAGCAGCCCAGGTTCTTTGAGTACAGATACGCAGTATTTT
NA	NA	TRBJ2-7	TRBV3-1/TRBV3-2	CASSLFPITGIRSYEQYF	TGTGCCAGCAGCCTTTTTCCCATTACAGGAATACGCTCCTACGAGCAGTACTTC
NA	NA	TRBJ2-5	TRBV18	CASSTLSGQETQYF	TGTGCCAGCTCCACCCTGAGCGGCCAAGAGACCCAGTACTTC
TRBD1	NA	TRBJ2-7	TRBV6-6	CASSVLQGVKDEQYF	TGTGCCAGCAGCGTTTTACAGGGGGTGAAGGACGAGCAGTACTTC
TRBD2	NA	TRBJ2-5	TRBV10-3	CAISETLAGRETQYF	TGTGCCATCAGTGAGACCCTAGCGGGCAGAGAGACCCAGTACTTC
NA	NA	TRBJ2-3	TRBV7-8	CASRPGLPDTQYF	TGTGCCAGCAGACCAGGACTGCCAGATACGCAGTATTTT
NA	NA	TRBJ2-1	TRBV6-6	CASSYGESGQFF	TGTGCCAGCAGTTACGGCGAATCGGGGCAGTTCTTC
TRBD1	many	TRBJ1-1	TRBV28	CASSLAGQVKMNTEAFF	TGTGCCAGCAGTTTAGCCGGACAGGTCAAAATGAACACTGAAGCTTTCTTT
TRBD1	NA	TRBJ1-1	TRBV27	CASTMTGRNTEAFF	TGTGCCAGCACCATGACAGGGCGAAACACTGAAGCTTTCTTT
NA	NA	TRBJ1-3	TRBV5-1	CASSLAARPSGNTIYF	TGCGCCAGCAGCTTGGCGGCGAGGCCCTCTGGAAACACCATATATTTT
NA	NA	TRBJ2-3	TRBV7-2	CASSARGSGPGEQYF	TGTGCCAGCAGTGCTCGGGGAAGCGGGCCGGGTGAGCAGTATTTT